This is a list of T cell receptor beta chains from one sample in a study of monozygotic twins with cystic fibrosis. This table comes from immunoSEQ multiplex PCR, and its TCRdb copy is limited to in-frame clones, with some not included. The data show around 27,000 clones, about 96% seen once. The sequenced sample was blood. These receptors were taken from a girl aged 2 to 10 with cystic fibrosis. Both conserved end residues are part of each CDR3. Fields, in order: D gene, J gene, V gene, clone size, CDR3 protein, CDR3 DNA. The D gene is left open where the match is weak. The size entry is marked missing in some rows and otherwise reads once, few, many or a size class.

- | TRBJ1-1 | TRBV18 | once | CASSPSFAEGTEAFF | TGTGCCAGCTCACCATCCTTTGCGGAGGGTACTGAAGCTTTCTTT
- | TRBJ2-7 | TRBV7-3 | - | CASSLKRGHNYEQYF | TGTGCCAGCAGCTTAAAACGCGGACACAACTACGAGCAGTACTTC
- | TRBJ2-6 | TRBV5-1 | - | CASSSDRRSGANVLTF | TGCGCCAGCAGCTCGGACAGACGCTCTGGGGCCAACGTCCTGACTTTC
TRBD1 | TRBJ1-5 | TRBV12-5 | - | CASADGTGSQPQHF | TGTGCTAGTGCCGACGGGACAGGGAGTCAGCCCCAGCATTTT
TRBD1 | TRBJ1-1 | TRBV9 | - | CASSASGTGPTEAFF | TGTGCCAGCAGCGCCTCCGGGACAGGGCCGACTGAAGCTTTCTTT
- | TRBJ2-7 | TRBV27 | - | CASSLVGGTYEQYF | TGTGCCAGCAGTTTAGTAGGGGGAACCTACGAGCAGTACTTC
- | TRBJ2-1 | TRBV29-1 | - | CSVPRTAPNEQFF | TGCAGCGTTCCCCGCACAGCCCCCAATGAGCAGTTCTTC
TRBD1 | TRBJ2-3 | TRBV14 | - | CASSHQKAREPGQTTDTQYF | TGTGCCAGCAGCCATCAAAAGGCTCGGGAACCGGGACAGACCACAGATACGCAGTATTTT
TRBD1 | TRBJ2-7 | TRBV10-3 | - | CAIKGTGGNYEQYF | TGTGCCATCAAAGGGACAGGGGGCAACTACGAGCAGTACTTC
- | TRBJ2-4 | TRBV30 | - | CAWSLYGTLLAKNIQYF | TGTGCCTGGAGTTTATACGGGACACTACTAGCCAAAAACATTCAGTACTTC
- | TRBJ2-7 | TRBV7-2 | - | CASSPEQTGLDYEQYF | TGTGCCAGCAGCCCGGAACAAACAGGGTTGGACTACGAGCAGTACTTC